Following are 30 T cell receptor beta chains from one sample sequenced in a study of T-cell reconstitution after alpha-beta-depleted transplantation in children. As it was prepared, the TCRbeta library received unique molecular identifiers. From the PCR reads, TCRdb called clonotypes with MiXCR, one entry per CDR3 protein. Seen here are hundreds of thousands of distinct CDR3 sequences, around 12% observed once, and the top ten hold about 0.77%. The specimen was PBMCs, collected before TCRalphabeta/CD19-depleted stem cell transplant. The receptors shown here come from a girl aged 2 to 10 with congenital amegakaryocytic thrombocytopenia, due to receive a stem cell transplant.

Note on this clonotype: One end of the junction fails to match germline, which may point to a read error. This rearrangement joins TRBV7-6 to TRBJ2-3; D may be TRBD1 (5 bases). Germline values: CDR1 SGHVS, CDR2 FNYEAQ. The CDR3 contains 12 residues. Here the CDR3 DNA reads TGTGCCAGCAGCCTTCACACAGGTACGCAGTATTTT. Translating gives CASSLHTGTQYF.

The chain couples TRBV20-1 to TRBJ2-3, with 14 bases identical to TRBD2. The CDR3 runs to 18 residues. Germline V gene sequence: CDR1 DFQATT, CDR2 SNEGSKA (reference sequence). J was trimmed by 3 bases and V by 5 bases; bases with no gene match: 13. This CDR3 reads CSASSGTSGSSTTDTQYF. The CDR3 DNA follows: TGCAGTGCTTCTTCCGGGACTAGCGGGAGTAGTACGACAGATACGCAGTATTTT.

The chain's CDR3 is CASNPPLGSGNTIYF. In DNA, the CDR3 is TGTGCCAGCAACCCCCCTTTGGGATCTGGAAACACCATATATTTT. The chain joins TRBV12-3 or TRBV12-4 to TRBJ1-3; D remains ambiguous. V was pared by 7 bases and J by 1 base, with 14 bases between. This CDR3 has 15 residues.

The V call is TRBV3-1, the J call TRBJ2-5, with 9 bases aligning to TRBD1. V shed 1 base, J shed 5 bases, and the junction held 2 bases outside the gene matches. The V gene's germline CDR1 is LGHDT and CDR2 YNNKEL (reference sequence). The CDR3 extends over 14 amino acids. The CDR3 is CASSQADRGETQYF. CDR3 DNA sequence: TGTGCCAGCAGCCAAGCGGACAGGGGCGAGACCCAGTACTTC.

The gene calls are TRBV3-1 and TRBJ2-5; TRBD1 aligns across 8 bases. V lost 4 bases, J lost 3 bases, and 4 bases stayed unmatched. The CDR3 has 14 residues. Germline V CDR1 and CDR2: LGHDT, YNNKEL (reference sequence). This CDR3 is CASSRDRREETQYF. The CDR3 nucleotides read TGTGCCAGCAGCCGGGACAGGAGGGAAGAGACCCAGTACTTC.

This clonotype was counted many times. The chain links TRBV20-1 to TRBJ2-5; D call uncertain. Trimming took off 3 bases at V and 5 bases at J, with 13 bases between the two ends. Germline V gene lookup returns CDR1 DFQATT and CDR2 SNEGSKA (reference sequence). There are 13 residues in the CDR3. The CDR3: CSARWGLRETQYF. CDR3 bases: TGCAGTGCTAGGTGGGGATTGAGGGAGACCCAGTACTTC.

V usage is TRBV5-1 and J usage is TRBJ2-1; 9 bases are shared with TRBD1. Germline V gene lookup returns CDR1 SGHRS and CDR2 YFSETQ. CDR3 length: 14 residues. V lost 6 bases and J lost 8; bases outside the gene matches: 9. Here the CDR3 DNA reads TGCGCCAGCACCTCCGGGGACAGGGAGGATGAGCAGTTCTTC. Residues: CASTSGDREDEQFF.

The chain is built from TRBV5-1 and TRBJ2-1; 10 bases align to TRBD2. V gave up 2 bases and J gave up 7 bases; unmatched junction bases: 6. Germline V gene lookup returns CDR1 SGHRS and CDR2 YFSETQ. The CDR3 consists of 15 residues. CDR3 amino acids: CASSFRTSGANEQFF. In DNA form, the CDR3 reads TGCGCCAGCAGCTTCAGGACTAGCGGAGCTAATGAGCAGTTCTTC.

This clonotype was counted a few times. The V call is TRBV20-1, the J call TRBJ2-7; 7 bases fit TRBD2. CDR1 is DFQATT, CDR2 SNEGSKA, per germline (reference sequence). Trimming took 6 bases from V and 3 from J; bases not matched to a gene: 23. CDR3 length: 18 amino acids. The DNA of the CDR3 is TGCAGTGCCCGAAACGCGCGTCGAGTCCTGGCGGGAGACTACGAGCAGTACTTC. Its protein is CSARNARRVLAGDYEQYF.

This clonotype was recorded many times. The chain carries TRBV12-3 or TRBV12-4 and TRBJ2-4; D gene ambiguous. V lost 5 bases and J 1 base, leaving 9 bases between the germline ends. The CDR3 totals 14 residues. CDR3 sequence (DNA): TGTGCCAGCAGTGTGACTTTGGCCAAAAACATTCAGTACTTC. This sequence encodes CASSVTLAKNIQYF.

V and J are TRBV7-9 and TRBJ2-7; 10 bases match TRBD2. CDR1 is SEHNR and CDR2 is FQNEAQ in the germline V gene (reference sequence). Germline trimming cut 5 bases from V and 2 bases from J; bases unmatched to any gene: 6. The CDR3 has 15 amino acids. Here the CDR3 reads CASSPKGLAAYEQYF. CDR3 DNA: TGTGCCAGCAGCCCCAAAGGACTAGCGGCCTACGAGCAGTACTTC.

This clonotype was observed at least ten times. V is TRBV29-1 and J is TRBJ2-1; TRBD2 aligns across 9 bases. Per germline, CDR1 SQVTM and CDR2 ANQGSEA. This CDR3 has 15 residues. J lost 0 bases, V lost 4 bases, and 4 bases had no gene match. The CDR3 loop is CSVALAGSSYNEQFF. Written as DNA, the CDR3 is TGCAGCGTTGCGCTAGCGGGAAGCTCCTACAATGAGCAGTTCTTC.

This clonotype was seen repeatedly, ten times or more. The rearrangement links TRBV5-1 to TRBJ2-7; D gene ambiguous. The CDR3 extends over 15 amino acids. Trimming left V 0 bases short and J 2 bases short, with 12 bases between. From germline, CDR1 is SGHRS and CDR2 YFSETQ. The CDR3 sequence is CASSLVSGAPYEQYF. DNA of the CDR3: TGCGCCAGCAGCTTGGTGTCAGGAGCCCCCTACGAGCAGTACTTC.

The CDR3: CASSLGQDGQPQHF. Here the CDR3 DNA reads TGTGCCAGCAGTTTGGGGCAGGACGGTCAGCCCCAGCATTTT. The rearrangement joins TRBV28 to TRBJ1-5; a possible D gene is TRBD1 (5 bases). Trimming took 3 bases from V and 6 from J, leaving 12 bases between them. Germline loops: CDR1 MDHEN, CDR2 SYDVKM. CDR3 length equals 14 residues.

This clonotype has at least ten counts. The genes are TRBV6-5 and TRBJ2-7; 7 bases are shared with TRBD2. The trim removed 1 base at V and 2 bases at J, leaving 5 bases unmatched. Germline lookup yields CDR1 MNHEY and CDR2 SVGAGI. The CDR3 is 15 residues long. DNA for the CDR3: TGTGCCAGCAGTTACTACGGCGGGAGTCCCTACGAGCAGTACTTC. Translated, it gives CASSYYGGSPYEQYF.

This chain connects TRBV30 to TRBJ1-3; D is uncertain. CDR3 length: 13 residues. Deletions cut 7 bases from V and 0 bases from J, with 10 bases between. The V gene's germline CDR1 is GTSNPN and CDR2 SVGIG (reference sequence). CDR3 coding DNA: TGTGCCTTTCGCCTACCCTCTGGAAACACCATATATTTT. Protein product: CAFRLPSGNTIYF.

This clonotype was found many times. This sequence joins TRBV20-1 and TRBJ2-7, with TRBD2 identical over 10 bases. Germline CDR1 and CDR2: DFQATT and SNEGSKA (reference sequence). The J segment lost 7 bases and the V segment lost 3 bases, leaving 9 bases of the junction unmatched. The CDR3 has 14 amino acids. The CDR3: CSASRPGLAAEQYF. CDR3 DNA: TGCAGTGCTAGCCGACCTGGACTAGCGGCGGAGCAGTACTTC.

This sequence joins TRBV29-1 and TRBJ2-7; 7 bases are a match to TRBD2. The CDR3 runs to 13 residues. CDR1 SQVTM and CDR2 ANQGSEA come from the germline V gene. The trim removed 4 bases at V and 2 bases at J, leaving 5 bases unmatched. As DNA, the CDR3 is TGCAGCGTTGTTGCGGGAGTCCCCTACGAGCAGTACTTC. Its translation is CSVVAGVPYEQYF.

This clonotype was seen only a few times. The V call is TRBV5-5, the J call TRBJ1-1, with D possibly being TRBD1 (6 bases). CDR1 and CDR2 from the germline V gene are SGHKS and YYEKEE (reference sequence). This CDR3 spans 13 amino acids. Trimming took 2 bases from V and 6 from J, leaving 11 bases between them. The CDR3 nucleotides are TGTGCCAGCAGCTTAACAGGGTCCCCTGAAGCTTTCTTT. Translation: CASSLTGSPEAFF.

V usage is TRBV12-3 or TRBV12-4 and J usage is TRBJ1-5; D not resolved. V lost 6 bases to trimming and J lost 7 bases, with 13 bases between them. This CDR3 is 13 amino acids long. The CDR3 DNA follows: TGTGCCAGCAGCCCAGTCAGTCCCCAGCCCCAGCATTTT. Translation: CASSPVSPQPQHF.

This clonotype was counted at least ten times. The V and J genes are TRBV5-1 and TRBJ1-2, with 9 bases matching TRBD1. There are 14 residues in the CDR3. J was trimmed by 4 bases and V by 4 bases; bases with no gene match: 5. CDR1 is SGHRS and CDR2 is YFSETQ in the germline V gene. CDR3 protein: CASSRDRAGYGYTF. The CDR3 DNA follows: TGCGCCAGCAGCCGGGACAGGGCCGGCTATGGCTACACCTTC. Full variable domain (outside the CDR3, taken from reference TRBV5-1 and TRBJ1-2): KAGVTQTPRYLIKTRGQQVTLSCSPISGHRSVSWYQQTPGQGLQFLFEYFSETQRNKGNFPGRFSGRQFSNSRSEMNVSTLELGDSALYLCASSRDRAGYGYTFGSGTRLTVV.

A note on this clonotype: The junction departs from germline at one end; a sequencing error may be responsible. The chain is built from TRBV7-8 and TRBJ2-2; either TRBD1 or TRBD2 may supply D (6 bases each). This CDR3 comprises 14 residues. Germline V lookup: CDR1 SGHVS, CDR2 FQNEAQ. In DNA form, the CDR3 reads TGTGCCTGCAGCTGGGGGGCTTTAACCGGGGAGCTGTTTTTT. Encoded protein: CACSWGALTGELFF.

The table lists this clonotype with many counts. CDR3 DNA: TGCAGTGCACTCTCCAACCGGGCGGGAGGGCCAGATACGCAGTATTTT. The encoded protein is CSALSNRAGGPDTQYF. The chain has TRBV20-1 and TRBJ2-3, with 9 positions matching TRBD2. J lost 4 bases, V lost 6 bases, and 14 bases had no gene match. This CDR3 has 16 amino acids. The germline V gene has CDR1 DFQATT and CDR2 SNEGSKA (reference sequence).

This clonotype was picked up a small number of times. One end of the junction does not line up with germline, which may come from a read error. The chain carries TRBV7-8 and TRBJ2-6; D assignment may be TRBD1 or TRBD2 (5 bases each). Germline V gene data show CDR1 as SGHVS and CDR2 as FQNEAQ. The CDR3 consists of 13 residues. For the CDR3, the DNA is TGTGCCAGCAGCCCCTGGGACGGAGACGCTGAGGCTTTC. It is translated as CASSPWDGDAEAF.

This clonotype was detected ten times or more. The chain uses TRBV7-8 and TRBJ2-7; no clear D. V lost 0 bases, J lost 5 bases, and 17 bases lay in between. Germline V gene sequence: CDR1 SGHVS, CDR2 FQNEAQ. This CDR3 region has 16 residues. DNA of the CDR3: TGTGCCAGCAGCTTAGCCGCGGAACCCTTAATCCACGAGCAGTACTTC. It translates to CASSLAAEPLIHEQYF.

This clonotype was detected only a few times. The genes are TRBV20-1 and TRBJ2-5; the match to TRBD1 covers 10 bases. J gave up 5 bases and V 0 bases, and 3 bases lay outside the gene matches. Germline V gene lookup returns CDR1 DFQATT and CDR2 SNEGSKA (reference sequence). This CDR3 is 14 amino acids long. CDR3 nucleotide sequence: TGCAGTGCTAGAGAGACAGGGGGCTTTGAGACCCAGTACTTC. Translation gives CSARETGGFETQYF.

In its sample, this clonotype was seen once. A read error is possible here, since a much larger clone lies one base away. This chain uses TRBV20-1 with TRBJ2-7; 9 bases map to TRBD2. Germline V lookup: CDR1 DFQATT, CDR2 SNEGSKA (reference sequence). With V trimmed by 4 bases and J by 5 bases, 6 bases remained unmatched. CDR3 size: 13 residues. The CDR3: CSATSGRTDEQYF. In DNA form, the CDR3 reads TGCAGTGCTACGAGCGGGAGGACCGACGAGCAGTACTTC.

The V gene is TRBV5-1, the J gene TRBJ2-7; weak D call: TRBD2 (5 bases). Trimming cost V 0 bases and J 0 bases, with 13 bases left between them. Germline V lookup: CDR1 SGHRS, CDR2 YFSETQ. The CDR3 consists of 16 residues. The CDR3 sequence is CASSLAAGPSSYEQYF. The CDR3 coding sequence is TGCGCCAGCAGCTTGGCGGCGGGTCCGTCCTCCTACGAGCAGTACTTC.

This clonotype was counted ten times or more. Germline and junction disagree at one end, which may indicate a read error. The J gene is TRBJ1-2, the V gene TRBV20-1, with a weak D call TRBD1 (5 bases). Germline values: CDR1 DFQATT, CDR2 SNEGSKA (reference sequence). The CDR3 has 13 residues. Here the CDR3 DNA reads TGCAGTGCCTCGGATGGGGGGGGGACGGGAAAAAACTTC. It yields the protein CSASDGGGTGKNF.

This clonotype was seen repeatedly, ten times or more. This chain links TRBV5-1 with TRBJ2-1; TRBD1 agrees at 10 bases. V was clipped by 5 bases and J by 5 bases; unmatched bases: 7. The germline gives CDR1 SGHRS, CDR2 YFSETQ. This CDR3 spans 15 amino acids. The CDR3: CASRPDRGIHNEQFF. As DNA, the CDR3 is TGCGCCAGCAGACCGGACAGGGGGATCCACAATGAGCAGTTCTTC.